This T cell receptor beta chain was sequenced during a study of shared clonotypes between healthy human individuals. The CDR3 covers 15 residues. The germline gives CDR1 KGHSH, CDR2 LQKENI. Trimming stripped 2 bases from V and 0 bases from J, with 5 bases between. TCRdb keeps only in-frame clones here, not all; method: immunoSEQ multiplex PCR. There are roughly 490,000 clones in the sample; roughly 78% occur only once, and roughly 12% lies in the top ten. This TCR derives from a woman aged 40-49 years in good health. Some clones in this sample may be carry-over from other donors' samples. Sequencing input: PBMCs. J is TRBJ2-6 and V is TRBV18; no reliable D call. CDR3 region: CASSPEFSGANVLTF. The CDR3, as DNA: TGTGCCAGCTCACCAGAGTTCTCTGGGGCCAACGTCCTGACTTTC. Supplemented by reference TRBV18 and TRBJ2-6, the full variable domain reads NAGVMQNPRHLVRRRGQEARLRCSPMKGHSHVYWYRQLPEEGLKFMVYLQKENIIDESGMPKERFSAEFPKEGPSILRIQQVVRGDSAAYFCASSPEFSGANVLTFGAGSRLTVL.